These T cell receptor beta chains were read from a single sample in a study of blood T cell repertoires in COVID-19. Clones were read by immunoSEQ multiplex PCR, and TCRdb kept only the in-frame ones, dropping some. The sample has 150,000 or so clones; approximately 81% are singletons. Sequencing was done on a sample of peripheral blood. The receptors shown here come from a woman aged 45-65 years with COVID-19, enrolled during active disease. CDR3s include the opening cysteine and the closing phenylalanine or tryptophan. The order of the fields is D gene, clone size, J gene, V gene, CDR3 DNA, CDR3 protein. The D gene is left open where the match is weak. A clone size is listed for some rows: how often the clone was seen (once, few, many), or a class if it is expanded.

d_call: TRBD1
clone_size: few
j_call: TRBJ2-7
v_call: TRBV5-6
cdr3_nt: TGTGCCAGCAGCTTGATCGGGACAGGGTCCTACGAGCAGTACTTC
cdr3_aa: CASSLIGTGSYEQYF

d_call: NA
clone_size: NA
j_call: TRBJ1-5
v_call: TRBV27
cdr3_nt: TGTGCCAGCAGTTCCCGAAGAGACGGGAATCAGCCCCAGCATTTT
cdr3_aa: CASSSRRDGNQPQHF

d_call: TRBD2
clone_size: NA
j_call: TRBJ2-7
v_call: TRBV20-1
cdr3_nt: TGCAGTGCTAGTAGCGGGGGGACGGGCGAGCAGTACTTC
cdr3_aa: CSASSGGTGEQYF

d_call: TRBD2
clone_size: NA
j_call: TRBJ2-7
v_call: TRBV18
cdr3_nt: TGTGCCAGCTCACCAGTTAGCGGGGGGAAGAACGAGCAGTACTTC
cdr3_aa: CASSPVSGGKNEQYF

d_call: TRBD2
clone_size: NA
j_call: TRBJ2-1
v_call: TRBV15
cdr3_nt: TGTGCCACCAGCGTTAGCGGGGGGACCTACAATGAGCAGTTCTTC
cdr3_aa: CATSVSGGTYNEQFF

d_call: TRBD1
clone_size: NA
j_call: TRBJ2-2
v_call: TRBV5-1
cdr3_nt: TGCGCCAGCAGCTGGGGGACAGGGGAGACCGGGGAGCTGTTTTTT
cdr3_aa: CASSWGTGETGELFF

d_call: TRBD2
clone_size: NA
j_call: TRBJ2-5
v_call: TRBV3-1/TRBV3-2
cdr3_nt: TGTGCCAGCAGCCTAGGGACTAGCGGGGGAGAGACCCAGTACTTC
cdr3_aa: CASSLGTSGGETQYF

d_call: TRBD1
clone_size: NA
j_call: TRBJ1-5
v_call: TRBV6-5
cdr3_nt: TGTGCCAGCAGCCCCGGACAGGGGGCACGGCAGCCCCAGCATTTT
cdr3_aa: CASSPGQGARQPQHF

d_call: NA
clone_size: NA
j_call: TRBJ1-2
v_call: TRBV6-5
cdr3_nt: TGTGCCAGCACTCTTAACGGGAGAGAGGGCTACACCTTC
cdr3_aa: CASTLNGREGYTF

d_call: NA
clone_size: NA
j_call: TRBJ1-6
v_call: TRBV5-4
cdr3_nt: TGTGCCAGCAGACCCGGTCTCGCCTCACCCCTCCACTTT
cdr3_aa: CASRPGLASPLHF

d_call: NA
clone_size: NA
j_call: TRBJ1-2
v_call: TRBV5-4
cdr3_nt: TGTGCCAGCAGCTTCTTTGGGCAGGAAATAGACTATGGCTACACCTTC
cdr3_aa: CASSFFGQEIDYGYTF

d_call: NA
clone_size: NA
j_call: TRBJ2-5
v_call: TRBV2
cdr3_nt: TGTGCCAGCAGTCCCTCGGGGAGCGGAGAGACCCAGTACTTC
cdr3_aa: CASSPSGSGETQYF

d_call: TRBD2
clone_size: NA
j_call: TRBJ2-1
v_call: TRBV10-1
cdr3_nt: TGCGCCAGCAGCGACGGTAGCGGGGGGCCGAATGAGCAGTTCTTC
cdr3_aa: CASSDGSGGPNEQFF

d_call: TRBD1
clone_size: NA
j_call: TRBJ1-6
v_call: TRBV11-2
cdr3_nt: TGTGCCAGCAGCCCATCGGACAGGAGGGCTTCACCCCTCCACTTT
cdr3_aa: CASSPSDRRASPLHF

d_call: NA
clone_size: NA
j_call: TRBJ2-3
v_call: TRBV12-3/TRBV12-4
cdr3_nt: TGTGCCAGCAGTTTGACAGACACAGATACGCAGTATTTT
cdr3_aa: CASSLTDTDTQYF

d_call: TRBD1
clone_size: NA
j_call: TRBJ2-7
v_call: TRBV5-1
cdr3_nt: TGCGCCAGCAGCTTGGTTGGACAGGGGGCCGACGAGCAGTACTTC
cdr3_aa: CASSLVGQGADEQYF

d_call: NA
clone_size: NA
j_call: TRBJ2-3
v_call: TRBV6-6
cdr3_nt: TGTGCCAGCAGTGAGGGAGCTACAGATACGCAGTATTTT
cdr3_aa: CASSEGATDTQYF

d_call: NA
clone_size: few
j_call: TRBJ1-1
v_call: TRBV6-1
cdr3_nt: TGTGCCAGCAGTGATAGTTTTCGGGCTTTCTTT
cdr3_aa: CASSDSFRAFF

d_call: TRBD1
clone_size: NA
j_call: TRBJ1-1
v_call: TRBV7-9
cdr3_nt: TGTGCCAGCAGCTTAGCGACAGGGGGCGCCGAAGCTTTCTTT
cdr3_aa: CASSLATGGAEAFF

d_call: NA
clone_size: NA
j_call: TRBJ2-2
v_call: TRBV28
cdr3_nt: TGTGCCAGCAGTTTCAATGTCCCCCCAGGCACCGGGGAGCTGTTTTTT
cdr3_aa: CASSFNVPPGTGELFF

d_call: NA
clone_size: once
j_call: TRBJ2-2
v_call: TRBV30
cdr3_nt: TGTGCCTGGACAGGACAAACCAACGGGGAGCTGTTTTTT
cdr3_aa: CAWTGQTNGELFF

d_call: NA
clone_size: NA
j_call: TRBJ1-1
v_call: TRBV19
cdr3_nt: TGTGCCAGTAGTATTATCTCGGGTGAAGCTTTCTTT
cdr3_aa: CASSIISGEAFF

d_call: TRBD2
clone_size: NA
j_call: TRBJ2-1
v_call: TRBV7-7
cdr3_nt: TGTGCTAGCAGCTTAGGAGCTAGCGGGGTGGAGGAGCAGTTCTTC
cdr3_aa: CASSLGASGVEEQFF

d_call: NA
clone_size: few
j_call: TRBJ1-2
v_call: TRBV6-2/TRBV6-3
cdr3_nt: TGTGCCAGCAGTCCCAGTCTGTCGTGGGGCTACACCTTC
cdr3_aa: CASSPSLSWGYTF

d_call: NA
clone_size: NA
j_call: TRBJ2-2
v_call: TRBV27
cdr3_nt: TGTGCCAGCAGTTTTCAGGGAATAACCGGGGAGCTGTTTTTT
cdr3_aa: CASSFQGITGELFF

d_call: NA
clone_size: NA
j_call: TRBJ1-1
v_call: TRBV6-5
cdr3_nt: TGTGCCAGCAGTTCCCTTGGGGGGGCGGACACTGAAGCTTTCTTT
cdr3_aa: CASSSLGGADTEAFF

d_call: TRBD2
clone_size: NA
j_call: TRBJ2-3
v_call: TRBV19
cdr3_nt: TGTGCCAGTAGTTTAGCGGGGAGCACAGATACGCAGTATTTT
cdr3_aa: CASSLAGSTDTQYF

d_call: NA
clone_size: NA
j_call: TRBJ1-6
v_call: TRBV15
cdr3_nt: TGTGCCACCAGCAGAGTTACAGGGACGGGTTCACCCCTCCACTTT
cdr3_aa: CATSRVTGTGSPLHF

d_call: TRBD2
clone_size: NA
j_call: TRBJ2-5
v_call: TRBV5-1
cdr3_nt: TGCGCCAGCAGCTTGGCCAATGGCGGGGGGGCCGAGGAGACCCAGTACTTC
cdr3_aa: CASSLANGGGAEETQYF

d_call: NA
clone_size: NA
j_call: TRBJ1-1
v_call: TRBV11-3
cdr3_nt: TGTGCCAGCAGCCCCCAGGGTTTGAGCGCTTTCTTT
cdr3_aa: CASSPQGLSAFF

d_call: NA
clone_size: NA
j_call: TRBJ2-1
v_call: TRBV27
cdr3_nt: TGTGCCAGCAGTTTTTACGGTACGCTGAATGAGCAGTTCTTC
cdr3_aa: CASSFYGTLNEQFF

d_call: TRBD2
clone_size: NA
j_call: TRBJ2-5
v_call: TRBV7-9
cdr3_nt: TGTGCCAGCACCCCCCCTAGCGGGGGGGCCCAGACCCAGTACTTC
cdr3_aa: CASTPPSGGAQTQYF

d_call: NA
clone_size: NA
j_call: TRBJ2-2
v_call: TRBV30
cdr3_nt: TGTGCCTGGAGTTCCGACAGGACGTGGACCGGGGAGCTGTTTTTT
cdr3_aa: CAWSSDRTWTGELFF

d_call: TRBD1
clone_size: NA
j_call: TRBJ1-6
v_call: TRBV7-2
cdr3_nt: TGTGCCAGCAGTAAACAGGGGGCGGATTCACCCCTCCACTTT
cdr3_aa: CASSKQGADSPLHF

d_call: TRBD2
clone_size: NA
j_call: TRBJ2-5
v_call: TRBV11-2
cdr3_nt: TGTGCCAGCAGCGAGTGGGCTAGCGGGGGGGCCTTAGAGACCCAGTACTTC
cdr3_aa: CASSEWASGGALETQYF

d_call: TRBD1
clone_size: once
j_call: TRBJ2-7
v_call: TRBV7-9
cdr3_nt: TGTGCCAGCAGCTCGGGGCGGACAGGGATAAGCCACGAGCAGTACTTC
cdr3_aa: CASSSGRTGISHEQYF

d_call: TRBD1
clone_size: NA
j_call: TRBJ2-1
v_call: TRBV6-5
cdr3_nt: TGTGCCAGCAGAAGACAGGGCCCTGAGCAGTTCTTC
cdr3_aa: CASRRQGPEQFF

d_call: NA
clone_size: NA
j_call: TRBJ1-1
v_call: TRBV7-6
cdr3_nt: TGTGCCAGCAGCTTAGACAGGGCGCCGGGGACTGAAGCTTTCTTT
cdr3_aa: CASSLDRAPGTEAFF

d_call: NA
clone_size: NA
j_call: TRBJ2-3
v_call: TRBV7-3
cdr3_nt: TGTGCCAGCAGCTTAAACTGGGGCAGCACAGATACGCAGTATTTT
cdr3_aa: CASSLNWGSTDTQYF

d_call: TRBD1
clone_size: NA
j_call: TRBJ1-2
v_call: TRBV7-6
cdr3_nt: TGTGCCAGCAGCACGGAGCGACAGGGACTTTATGGCTACACCTTC
cdr3_aa: CASSTERQGLYGYTF

d_call: NA
clone_size: NA
j_call: TRBJ2-7
v_call: TRBV5-5
cdr3_nt: TGTGCCAGCAGCTTGGGAGGGGGTAGCCCCTACGAGCAGTACTTC
cdr3_aa: CASSLGGGSPYEQYF

d_call: NA
clone_size: few
j_call: TRBJ2-1
v_call: TRBV10-1
cdr3_nt: TGCGCCAGCAGTGAGCCGGCACAGGGCCCCTTTTATGAGCAGTTCTTC
cdr3_aa: CASSEPAQGPFYEQFF

d_call: NA
clone_size: NA
j_call: TRBJ2-3
v_call: TRBV6-5
cdr3_nt: TGTGCCAGCGGTCGGGCGGGGTCAGATACGCAGTATTTT
cdr3_aa: CASGRAGSDTQYF

d_call: TRBD1
clone_size: once
j_call: TRBJ2-1
v_call: TRBV16
cdr3_nt: TGTGCCAGCAGCCAACCACCGGGACAGGGGCGGAATGAGCAGTTCTTC
cdr3_aa: CASSQPPGQGRNEQFF

d_call: TRBD2
clone_size: NA
j_call: TRBJ2-1
v_call: TRBV6-1
cdr3_nt: TGTGCCAGCAGTGCCGCGGGGGGCCCCCTCTACAATGAGCAGTTCTTC
cdr3_aa: CASSAAGGPLYNEQFF

d_call: NA
clone_size: NA
j_call: TRBJ1-5
v_call: TRBV6-4
cdr3_nt: TGTGCCAGCAGTGGCCTGAAAACGGAGCCCCAGCATTTT
cdr3_aa: CASSGLKTEPQHF

d_call: TRBD1
clone_size: NA
j_call: TRBJ2-5
v_call: TRBV5-4
cdr3_nt: TGTGCCAGCAGCTTGGAGGCAGGGGGTTATCAAGAGACCCAGTACTTC
cdr3_aa: CASSLEAGGYQETQYF

d_call: NA
clone_size: once
j_call: TRBJ2-7
v_call: TRBV18
cdr3_nt: TGTGCCAGCTCCCCCGGGACTGCCTTCTACGAGCAGTACTTC
cdr3_aa: CASSPGTAFYEQYF

d_call: NA
clone_size: NA
j_call: TRBJ1-1
v_call: TRBV4-1
cdr3_nt: TGCGCCAGCAGCCCTTACATTTACACTGAAGCTTTCTTT
cdr3_aa: CASSPYIYTEAFF

d_call: TRBD2
clone_size: NA
j_call: TRBJ2-2
v_call: TRBV9
cdr3_nt: TGTGCCAGCAGCTACAGACTAGCGGGGGCAACCGGGGAGCTGTTTTTT
cdr3_aa: CASSYRLAGATGELFF

d_call: NA
clone_size: NA
j_call: TRBJ2-3
v_call: TRBV2
cdr3_nt: TGTGCCAGCAGTGTCGGGACTGGGGCAGATACGCAGTATTTT
cdr3_aa: CASSVGTGADTQYF

d_call: NA
clone_size: NA
j_call: TRBJ1-5
v_call: TRBV6-5
cdr3_nt: TGTGCCAGCAGGGGAGAATGGGGTCAGCCCCAGCATTTT
cdr3_aa: CASRGEWGQPQHF

d_call: NA
clone_size: NA
j_call: TRBJ1-3
v_call: TRBV9
cdr3_nt: TGTGCCAGCAGCGAGGGGGCTGGAAACACCATATATTTT
cdr3_aa: CASSEGAGNTIYF

d_call: NA
clone_size: NA
j_call: TRBJ2-7
v_call: TRBV7-9
cdr3_nt: TGTGCCAGCAGCGAAGTGCAGGGGCTCTACGAGCAGTACTTC
cdr3_aa: CASSEVQGLYEQYF

d_call: NA
clone_size: NA
j_call: TRBJ2-1
v_call: TRBV7-2
cdr3_nt: TGTGCCAGCAGTTTCACAGGGACCGAATACAATGAGCAGTTCTTC
cdr3_aa: CASSFTGTEYNEQFF

d_call: NA
clone_size: NA
j_call: TRBJ2-2
v_call: TRBV11-1
cdr3_nt: TGTGCCAGCAGTTCACAGGGTTTGGGCGGGGAGCTGTTTTTT
cdr3_aa: CASSSQGLGGELFF

d_call: NA
clone_size: NA
j_call: TRBJ1-2
v_call: TRBV5-1
cdr3_nt: TGCGCCAGCAGCTTGCGTCAGGGGAACGGCTACACCTTC
cdr3_aa: CASSLRQGNGYTF